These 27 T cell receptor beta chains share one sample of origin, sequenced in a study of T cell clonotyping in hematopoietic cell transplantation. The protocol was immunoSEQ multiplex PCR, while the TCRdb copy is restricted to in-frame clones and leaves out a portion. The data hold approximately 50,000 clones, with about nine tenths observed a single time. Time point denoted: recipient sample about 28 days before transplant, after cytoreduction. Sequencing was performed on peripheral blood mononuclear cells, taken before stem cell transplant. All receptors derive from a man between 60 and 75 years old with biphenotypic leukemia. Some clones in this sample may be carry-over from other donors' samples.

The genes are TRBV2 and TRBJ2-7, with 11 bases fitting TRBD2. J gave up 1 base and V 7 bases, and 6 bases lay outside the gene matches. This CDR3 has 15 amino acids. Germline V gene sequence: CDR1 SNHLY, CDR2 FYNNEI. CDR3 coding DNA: TGTGCCAGCACCACACTAGCGGGAGATTCCTACGAGCAGTACTTC. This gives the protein CASTTLAGDSYEQYF.

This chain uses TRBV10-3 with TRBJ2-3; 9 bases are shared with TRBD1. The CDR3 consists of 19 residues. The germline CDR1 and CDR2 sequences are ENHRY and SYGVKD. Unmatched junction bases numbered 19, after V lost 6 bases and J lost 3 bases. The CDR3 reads CAIRGLGQGHTEETDTQYF. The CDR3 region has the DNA TGTGCCATCAGGGGATTGGGACAGGGTCATACTGAGGAAACAGATACGCAGTATTTT.

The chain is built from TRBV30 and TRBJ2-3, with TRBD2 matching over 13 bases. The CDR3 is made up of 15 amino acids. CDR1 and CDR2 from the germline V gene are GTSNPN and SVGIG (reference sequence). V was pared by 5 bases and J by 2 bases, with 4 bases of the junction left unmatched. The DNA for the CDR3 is TGTGCCTGGTCCGGGACTAGCGGGACCACAGATACGCAGTATTTT. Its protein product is CAWSGTSGTTDTQYF.

Here the CDR3 reads CASSVDGQGWNEQFF. Here the CDR3 DNA reads TGTGCCAGCAGCGTAGATGGTCAGGGGTGGAATGAGCAGTTCTTC. The chain recombines TRBV9 with TRBJ2-1; D may be TRBD1 (6 bases). V gave up 0 bases and J gave up 7 bases, with 14 bases separating them. CDR1 SGDLS and CDR2 YYNGEE come from the germline V gene. CDR3 length equals 15 residues.

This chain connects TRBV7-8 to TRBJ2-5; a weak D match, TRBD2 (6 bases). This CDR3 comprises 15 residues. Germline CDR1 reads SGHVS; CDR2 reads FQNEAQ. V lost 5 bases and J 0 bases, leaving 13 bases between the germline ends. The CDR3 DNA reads TGTGCCAGCAGCCCAGACTGGGGGGACCAAGAGACCCAGTACTTC. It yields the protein CASSPDWGDQETQYF.

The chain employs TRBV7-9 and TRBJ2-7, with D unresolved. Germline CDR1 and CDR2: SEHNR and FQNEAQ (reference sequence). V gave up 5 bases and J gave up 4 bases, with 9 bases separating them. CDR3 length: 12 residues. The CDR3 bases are TGTGCCAGCAGCGGACGGCGATACGAGCAGTACTTC. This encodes CASSGRRYEQYF.

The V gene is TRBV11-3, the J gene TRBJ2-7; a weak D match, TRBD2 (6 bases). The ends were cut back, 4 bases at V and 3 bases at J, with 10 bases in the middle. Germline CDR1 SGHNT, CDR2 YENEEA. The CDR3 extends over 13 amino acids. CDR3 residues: CASSSRLGYEQYF. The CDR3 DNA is TGTGCCAGCAGCTCCCGACTAGGCTACGAGCAGTACTTC.

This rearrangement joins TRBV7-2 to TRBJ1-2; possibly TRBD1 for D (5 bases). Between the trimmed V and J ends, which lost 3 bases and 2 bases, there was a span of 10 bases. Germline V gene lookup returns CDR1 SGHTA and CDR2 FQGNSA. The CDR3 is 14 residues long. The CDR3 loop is CASSLGHGNYGYTF. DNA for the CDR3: TGTGCCAGCAGCTTGGGGCACGGAAACTATGGCTACACCTTC. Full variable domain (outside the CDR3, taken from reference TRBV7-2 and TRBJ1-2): GAGVSQSPSNKVTEKGKDVELRCDPISGHTALYWYRQSLGQGLEFLIYFQGNSAPDKSGLPSDRFSAERTGGSVSTLTIQRTQQEDSAVYLCASSLGHGNYGYTFGSGTRLTVV.

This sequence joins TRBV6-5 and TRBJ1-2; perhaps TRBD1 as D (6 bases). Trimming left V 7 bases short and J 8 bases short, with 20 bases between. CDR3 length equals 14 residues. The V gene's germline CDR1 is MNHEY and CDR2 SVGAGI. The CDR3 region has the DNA TGTGCCAGCACAAGGGGGGGCAGTGATTGGGGCTACACCTTC. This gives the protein CASTRGGSDWGYTF.

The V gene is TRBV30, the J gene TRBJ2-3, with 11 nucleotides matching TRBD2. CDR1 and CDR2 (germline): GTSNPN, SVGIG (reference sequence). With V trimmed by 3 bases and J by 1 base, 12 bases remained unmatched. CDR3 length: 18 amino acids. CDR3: CAWSRGFGTSGGTDTQYF. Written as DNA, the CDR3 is TGTGCCTGGAGCAGGGGTTTCGGGACTAGCGGAGGCACAGATACGCAGTATTTT.

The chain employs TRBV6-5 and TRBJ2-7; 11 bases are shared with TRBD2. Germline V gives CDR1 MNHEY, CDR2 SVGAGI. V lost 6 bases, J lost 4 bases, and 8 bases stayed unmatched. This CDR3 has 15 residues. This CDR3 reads CASRATGTSGYEQYF. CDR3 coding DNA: TGTGCCAGCAGGGCCACCGGGACTAGCGGATACGAGCAGTACTTC.

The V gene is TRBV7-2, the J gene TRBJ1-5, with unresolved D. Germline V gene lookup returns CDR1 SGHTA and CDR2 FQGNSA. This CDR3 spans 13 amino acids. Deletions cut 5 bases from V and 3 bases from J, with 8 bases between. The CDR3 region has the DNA TGTGCCAGCAGCCTAGAACTCAATCAGCCCCAGCATTTT. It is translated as CASSLELNQPQHF.

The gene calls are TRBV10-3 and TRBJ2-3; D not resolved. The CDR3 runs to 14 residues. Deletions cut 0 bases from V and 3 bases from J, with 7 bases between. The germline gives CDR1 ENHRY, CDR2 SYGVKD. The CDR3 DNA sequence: TGTGCCATCAGTGAGTCTGTGGGGACAGATACGCAGTATTTT. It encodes CAISESVGTDTQYF.

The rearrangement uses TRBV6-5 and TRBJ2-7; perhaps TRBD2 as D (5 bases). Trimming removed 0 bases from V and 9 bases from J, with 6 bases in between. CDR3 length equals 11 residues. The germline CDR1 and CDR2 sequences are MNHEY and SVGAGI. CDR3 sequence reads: CASSYSEVQYF. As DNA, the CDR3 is TGTGCCAGCAGTTACTCGGAGGTGCAGTACTTC.

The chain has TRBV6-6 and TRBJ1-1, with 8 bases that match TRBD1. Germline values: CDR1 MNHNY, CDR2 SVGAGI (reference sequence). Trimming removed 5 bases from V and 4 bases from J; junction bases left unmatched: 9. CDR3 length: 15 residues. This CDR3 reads CASSARTGYVTEAFF. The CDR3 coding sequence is TGTGCCAGCAGTGCCCGGACAGGGTATGTCACTGAAGCTTTCTTT.

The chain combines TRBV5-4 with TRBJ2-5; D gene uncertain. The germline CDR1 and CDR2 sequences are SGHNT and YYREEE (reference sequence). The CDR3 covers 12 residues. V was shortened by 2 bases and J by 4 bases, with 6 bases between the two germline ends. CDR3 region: CASSLWGETQYF. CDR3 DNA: TGTGCCAGCAGCTTATGGGGAGAGACCCAGTACTTC.

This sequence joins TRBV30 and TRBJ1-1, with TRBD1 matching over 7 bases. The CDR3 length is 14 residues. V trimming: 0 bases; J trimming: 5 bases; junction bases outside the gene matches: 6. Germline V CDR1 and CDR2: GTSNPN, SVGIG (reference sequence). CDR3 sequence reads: CAWSVGGSLTEAFF. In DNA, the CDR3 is TGTGCCTGGAGTGTAGGGGGCAGTCTAACTGAAGCTTTCTTT.

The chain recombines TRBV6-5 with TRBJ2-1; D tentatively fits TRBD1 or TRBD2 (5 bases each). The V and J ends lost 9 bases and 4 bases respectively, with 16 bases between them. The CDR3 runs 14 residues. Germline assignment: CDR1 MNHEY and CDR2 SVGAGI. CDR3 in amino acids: CASSTGAEYNEQFF. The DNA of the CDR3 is TGTGCCAGTTCTACCGGGGCCGAGTACAATGAGCAGTTCTTC.

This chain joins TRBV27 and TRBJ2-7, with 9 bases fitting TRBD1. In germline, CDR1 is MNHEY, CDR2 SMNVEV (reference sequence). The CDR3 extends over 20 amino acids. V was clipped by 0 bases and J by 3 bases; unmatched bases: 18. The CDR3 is CASSLSPFPGQGTSSYEQYF. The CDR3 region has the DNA TGTGCCAGCAGTTTATCACCCTTCCCGGGACAGGGTACGTCTAGCTACGAGCAGTACTTC.

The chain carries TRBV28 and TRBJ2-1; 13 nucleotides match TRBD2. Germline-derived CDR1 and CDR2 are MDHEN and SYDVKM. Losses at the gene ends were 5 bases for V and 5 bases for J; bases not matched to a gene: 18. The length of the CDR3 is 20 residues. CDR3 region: CASSRGLAGVSSKENNEQFF. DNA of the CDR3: TGTGCCAGCAGTCGAGGACTAGCGGGAGTATCGTCCAAGGAAAACAATGAGCAGTTCTTC.

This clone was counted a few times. CDR3: CASSQYRGLVGNTIYF. CDR3 bases: TGTGCCAGCAGTCAATACAGGGGGCTCGTCGGAAACACCATATATTTT. The chain has TRBV2 and TRBJ1-3, with 9 nucleotides matching TRBD1. Germline loops: CDR1 SNHLY, CDR2 FYNNEI. The CDR3 contains 16 residues. The trim removed 5 bases at V and 4 bases at J, leaving 9 bases unmatched.

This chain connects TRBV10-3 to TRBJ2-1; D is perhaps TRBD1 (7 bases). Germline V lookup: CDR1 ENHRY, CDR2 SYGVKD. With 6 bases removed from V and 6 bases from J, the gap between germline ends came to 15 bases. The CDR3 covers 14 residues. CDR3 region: CAIRPDRRGNEQFF. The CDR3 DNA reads TGTGCCATCAGGCCGGACAGGAGGGGCAATGAGCAGTTCTTC.

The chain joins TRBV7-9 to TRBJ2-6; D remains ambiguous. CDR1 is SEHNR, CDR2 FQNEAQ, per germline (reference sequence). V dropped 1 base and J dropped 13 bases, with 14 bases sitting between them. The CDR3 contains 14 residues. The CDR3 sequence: CASSLDAELIVLTF. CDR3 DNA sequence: TGTGCCAGCAGCTTAGATGCCGAACTAATAGTCCTGACTTTC.

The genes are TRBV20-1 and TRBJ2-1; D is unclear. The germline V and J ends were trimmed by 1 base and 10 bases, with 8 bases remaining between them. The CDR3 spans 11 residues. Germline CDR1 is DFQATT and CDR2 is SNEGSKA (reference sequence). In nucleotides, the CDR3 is TGCAGTGCTAGAGCCCAGGAAGAGCAGTTCTTC. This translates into CSARAQEEQFF.

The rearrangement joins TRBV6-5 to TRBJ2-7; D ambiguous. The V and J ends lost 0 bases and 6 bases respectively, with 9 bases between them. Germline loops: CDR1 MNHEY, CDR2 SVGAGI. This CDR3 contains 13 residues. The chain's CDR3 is CASSYSVSTEQYF. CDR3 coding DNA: TGTGCCAGCAGTTACTCGGTCAGTACCGAGCAGTACTTC.

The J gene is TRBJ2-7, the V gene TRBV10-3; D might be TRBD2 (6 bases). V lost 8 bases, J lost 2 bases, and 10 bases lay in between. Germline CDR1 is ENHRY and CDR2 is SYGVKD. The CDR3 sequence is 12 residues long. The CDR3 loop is CAIGTRAYEQYF. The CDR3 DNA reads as TGTGCCATCGGGACTCGAGCCTACGAGCAGTACTTC.

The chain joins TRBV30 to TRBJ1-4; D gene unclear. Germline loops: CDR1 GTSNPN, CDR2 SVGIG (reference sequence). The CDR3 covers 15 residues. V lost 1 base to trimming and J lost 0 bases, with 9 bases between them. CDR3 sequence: CAWSGQIATNEKLFF. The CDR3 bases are TGTGCCTGGAGTGGCCAGATAGCAACTAATGAAAAACTGTTTTTT. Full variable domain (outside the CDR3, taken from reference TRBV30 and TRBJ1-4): SQTIHQWPATLVQPVGSPLSLECTVEGTSNPNLYWYRQAAGRGLQLLFYSVGIGQISSEVPQNLSASRPQDRQFILSSKKLLLSDSGFYLCAWSGQIATNEKLFFGSGTQLSVL.